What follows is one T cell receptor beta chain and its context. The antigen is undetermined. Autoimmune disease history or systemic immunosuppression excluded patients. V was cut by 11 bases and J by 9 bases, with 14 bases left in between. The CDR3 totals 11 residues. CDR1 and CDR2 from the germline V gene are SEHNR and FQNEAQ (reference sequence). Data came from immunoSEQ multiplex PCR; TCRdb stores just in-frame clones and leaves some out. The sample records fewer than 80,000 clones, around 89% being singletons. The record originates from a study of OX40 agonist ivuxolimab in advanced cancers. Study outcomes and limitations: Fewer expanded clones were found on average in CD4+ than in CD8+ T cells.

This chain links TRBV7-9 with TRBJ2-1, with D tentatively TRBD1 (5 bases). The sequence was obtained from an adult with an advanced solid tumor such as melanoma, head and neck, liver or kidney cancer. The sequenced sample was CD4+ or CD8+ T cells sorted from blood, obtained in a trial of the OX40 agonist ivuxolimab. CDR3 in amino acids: CAEQERGEQFF. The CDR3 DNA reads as TGTGCCGAGCAGGAAAGGGGTGAGCAGTTCTTC.